Sequencing of this TCR beta chain was carried out in a study of blood T cell repertoires in COVID-19. As processed by the authors: Amplification with reference gene primers provided the estimates of nucleated cell counts. TCRdb keeps only in-frame clones here, not all; method: immunoSEQ multiplex PCR. V, J and clone size reflect that table, while D and trimming were determined from the DNA. The sample carries about 99,000 clones, around 82% recorded once. The germline V gene has CDR1 SGHDN and CDR2 FVKESK. This CDR3 is 17 amino acids long. Trimming cost V 0 bases and J 3 bases; bases outside gene matches: 8.

The sequencing input was peripheral blood. This sequence originates from a man between 60 and 70 years old with acute or convalescent COVID-19. The V and J genes are TRBV14 and TRBJ2-3, with 8 positions matching TRBD2. CDR3 DNA sequence: TGTGCCAGCAGCCAAGAGCAGGGCAGCGGGGGTACAGATACGCAGTATTTT. This encodes CASSQEQGSGGTDTQYF.